Listed below are T cell receptor beta chains from one sample, sequenced in a study of CD8 T cells in Susac syndrome. TCRdb reanalysed the immunoSEQ multiplex PCR reads using MiXCR and keeps one entry per CDR3 protein. The data show some 150,000 distinct CDR3 sequences, roughly 95% seen once. Sequenced sample: CD4+ T cells from PBMCs. The receptors shown here come from a human donor with Susac syndrome. CDR3s leave out the opening cysteine and the closing phenylalanine or tryptophan. The order of the fields is V gene, J gene, clone size, CDR3 protein. Rows may omit the clone size; those that give it use once, few, many or a size class.

V gene: TRBV2
J gene: TRBJ1-6
clone size: NA
CDR3 protein: ASNDDPNSPLH

V gene: TRBV27
J gene: TRBJ1-6
clone size: once
CDR3 protein: ASSGRSRTGLNSPLH

V gene: TRBV29-1
J gene: TRBJ2-1
clone size: NA
CDR3 protein: SGAGTGANNEQF

V gene: TRBV29-1
J gene: TRBJ2-7
clone size: NA
CDR3 protein: SVATSGESKQY

V gene: TRBV12-3/TRBV12-4
J gene: TRBJ1-6
clone size: NA
CDR3 protein: ASSMTGRNSPLH

V gene: TRBV20-1
J gene: TRBJ2-3
clone size: NA
CDR3 protein: SAPLDTQY

V gene: TRBV20-1
J gene: TRBJ2-7
clone size: NA
CDR3 protein: SARRDGTYEQY

V gene: TRBV25-1
J gene: TRBJ1-1
clone size: NA
CDR3 protein: ASSASPWAEAF

V gene: TRBV9
J gene: TRBJ1-6
clone size: NA
CDR3 protein: ASSVAPGMNSPLH

V gene: TRBV3-1
J gene: TRBJ2-6
clone size: once
CDR3 protein: ASSRRTVSTGANVLT